This T cell receptor beta chain was documented in a study of shared clonotypes between healthy human individuals (dated by TCRdb to 2018 to 2021). General notes on the study: A couple of women and three men aged 18 to 49 years were included in the cohort. Leukapheresis yielded between about 0.94 and 9.5 billion PBMCs per donor. Libraries were prepared and TCR repertoires were sequenced by different laboratories using diverse techniques, in order to increase sequencing depth and limit assay-specific biases. For each donor, CD4 naive and CD4 memory were each given three plates, CD8 naive was given two plates, and CD8 memory was given one plate. To estimate repertoire size and how much clonotype sharing occurs between individuals, the study deeply sequenced the blood TCR repertoires of about five healthy adults. What the study reported, not specific to this receptor: Sampling was limited to blood, and TCR repertoires in tissue likely differ from TCR repertoires in blood. Sharing across several donors was observed for around 4.8% of naive CD4, 3% to 3.5% of naive CD8, 2% to 2.5% of memory CD4, and 0.4% of memory CD8 clonotypes. Rarefaction of sorted-subset datasets indicated incomplete sequencing despite the large sequencing depth. Based on pairwise subsampling, the degree of clonotype sharing among donors was expected to be affected by sequencing depth. The genetic and exposure-history diversity represented was limited by the small number of donors. Compared with non-shared clonotypes, clonotypes shared by all four sorted-subset donors had higher generation probabilities. Estimated clonotype richness was generally larger for naive than for memory subsets.

A word on this clone: Its antigen is unknown. No base quality information exists; no much larger clone differs at one position.

Trimming takes 8 bases off V and 5 bases off J; junction bases not matched to a gene: 13. According to the germline V gene, CDR1 reads MDHEN and CDR2 reads SYDVKM. The CDR3 holds 16 amino acids from the cysteine to the phenylalanine. Only CDR3 DNA is held: 48 bases, read in frame from base 1. Using the deep immunoSEQ assay, multiplex PCR amplified TCR CDR3 regions from genomic DNA. Genomic DNA extracted from each cell subset was distributed evenly over all wells of several immunoSEQ 96-well plates, and each plate served as one replicate. For sorted subsets, 200 ng of genomic DNA, equivalent to roughly 30,000 T cell genomes, went into each replicate PCR. Purified libraries were measured with a Qubit 3.0 fluorometer, size-checked on a Bioanalyzer 2100, and measured again with the KAPA Library Quantification kit. Every immunoSEQ 96-well plate was sequenced on a dedicated single-read 150-cycle Illumina NextSeq 550 flow cell. Regarding the original processing steps: Because the immunoSEQ output included only junctional sequences and no quality scores, the filtering could not be the same as the filtering used for full-length reads. To assign V/J genes and CDR3, sequences were annotated against IMGT germline references using PyIR, a Python wrapper for IgBLAST v1.9. Reads with weak V/J assignments (E-value above 1e-6), missing CDR3, stop codons, out-of-frame junctions, or ambiguous translated residues were removed. V3J clonotypes were defined as sequences sharing the same inferred V gene, J gene, and CDR3 amino acid sequence. Percentage overlap between repertoires was computed as shared unique clonotypes divided by the size of the smaller repertoire. RTK rarefaction, the Chao1 estimator, and Recon v2.1 estimates of unobserved clonotypes were used to assess repertoire richness. For all TCRbeta clonotypes obtained by the gDNA method from several donors, generation probabilities were computed with OLGA. Entries here come from immuneACCESS through TCRdb and include only in-frame sequences with V and J called. Some clones fail to appear in such tables; in the studies checked, an unresolved V gene covers under half of the shortfall, and the cause of the remainder is unknown. V and J calls and clone size are as listed in that table; D and trimming were resolved from the DNA. The sample contains some 2.3 million clones, 85% to 95% of them found a single time. About 0.37% of the sample is in the top ten clones.

The donors were healthy, HIV-negative adults with no recently reported acute infections or vaccinations. Only Caucasian adults living in Nashville, Tennessee, USA were represented among the donors. CD4+ T cells were enriched through magnetic negative selection, after which naive cells were positively selected on CD45RA and the remaining negative fraction served as the memory subset. After blood collection by leukapheresis, PBMCs were isolated using Ficoll-Histopaque density gradient centrifugation and then cryopreserved in the vapor phase of liquid nitrogen. Analytical flow cytometry was used to check the purity and quantity of each magnetically sorted T cell population. Each sorted fraction had its genomic DNA isolated and then quantified by UV absorbance on a Nanodrop 2000c.

The chain uses TRBV28 and TRBJ2-5, and 11 junctional nucleotides match TRBD2. Sequencing was performed on naive CD4+ T cells from PBMCs. Taken with the paper, the label for cell subset or site translates to: CD45RA+ positively selected. The receptor was isolated from a young man in good health. Some clones in this sample may be carry-over from other donors' samples. The encoded CDR3 is CASGTIAGGYLETQYF. DNA sequence: TGTGCCAGCGGGACCATAGCGGGAGGGTATTTGGAGACCCAGTACTTC.